Each of the 9 T cell receptor beta chains below was sequenced from the same sample in a study of blood T cell repertoires in COVID-19. TCRdb's table, derived via immunoSEQ multiplex PCR, lists solely in-frame clones and lacks some. The table has over 200,000 clones, 85% to 90% seen once. The sequenced sample consisted of peripheral blood. These receptors all come from a man aged 30 to 45 with COVID-19, enrolled during active disease.

This chain links TRBV28 with TRBJ2-1; D might be TRBD2 (5 bases). Germline-derived CDR1 and CDR2 are MDHEN and SYDVKM. There are 14 residues in the CDR3. V lost 4 bases, J lost 6 bases, and 13 bases lay in between. The CDR3 sequence: CASSYRGFLNEQFF. The CDR3 DNA reads TGTGCCAGCAGTTATCGCGGGTTTCTCAATGAGCAGTTCTTC.

About this clone itself: At the DNA level, this CDR3 is encoded by other sequences in the same sample as well. CDR3 nucleotide sequence: TGTGCCAGCAGCCCATCAGCGAACTATGGCTACACCTTC. It translates to CASSPSANYGYTF. The chain carries TRBV7-3 and TRBJ1-2, with no clear D. The CDR3 is 13 residues long. CDR1 SGHTA and CDR2 FQGTGA come from the germline V gene. V was pared by 5 bases and J by 2 bases, with 9 bases between.

J is TRBJ2-7 and V is TRBV18; TRBD2 matches 9 bases. The V segment lost 3 bases and the J segment 5 bases; nucleotides outside the gene matches: 5. This CDR3 is 14 amino acids long. Per the germline V gene, CDR1 is KGHSH and CDR2 is LQKENI. CDR3 sequence: CASSPNAGGDEQYF. The CDR3 DNA is TGTGCCAGCTCACCTAACGCGGGGGGGGACGAGCAGTACTTC. Full variable domain (remainder filled in from reference TRBV18 and TRBJ2-7): NAGVMQNPRHLVRRRGQEARLRCSPMKGHSHVYWYRQLPEEGLKFMVYLQKENIIDESGMPKERFSAEFPKEGPSILRIQQVVRGDSAAYFCASSPNAGGDEQYFGPGTRLTVT.

The chain is built from TRBV4-1 and TRBJ1-3; D may be TRBD1 (5 bases). The CDR3 covers 15 residues. CDR1 and CDR2 from the germline V gene are MGHRA and YSYEKL. V dropped 6 bases and J dropped 1 base, with 13 bases sitting between them. The CDR3 region has the DNA TGCGCCAGCAGGGACACACACTTTTCTGGAAACACCATATATTTT. Amino acids: CASRDTHFSGNTIYF.

This rearrangement joins TRBV27 to TRBJ1-6; TRBD1 matches 8 bases. Germline V gives CDR1 MNHEY, CDR2 SMNVEV (reference sequence). The length of the CDR3 is 17 residues. Trimming removed 5 bases from V and 9 bases from J; junction bases left unmatched: 15. The CDR3 is CASSGLHTGGQASPLHF. In DNA, the CDR3 is TGTGCCAGCAGTGGCCTACATACCGGGGGACAGGCTTCACCCCTCCACTTT.

This chain links TRBV4-1 with TRBJ1-5; D is unclear. Trimming took off 0 bases at V and 7 bases at J, with 7 bases between the two ends. CDR3 size: 13 residues. Germline CDR1 MGHRA, CDR2 YSYEKL. In nucleotides, the CDR3 is TGCGCCAGCAGCCAAGAAGCATGGCAGCCCCAGCATTTT. Translation: CASSQEAWQPQHF.

This clone was seen a handful of times. The chain employs TRBV29-1 and TRBJ2-2; possible D gene TRBD1, 5 bases. Trimming left V 5 bases short and J 2 bases short, with 9 bases between. Per the germline V gene, CDR1 is SQVTM and CDR2 is ANQGSEA. This CDR3 spans 13 amino acids. The CDR3 DNA reads as TGCAGCGTTTATCAGGGAAACACCGGGGAGCTGTTTTTT. Encoded protein: CSVYQGNTGELFF.

The chain joins TRBV27 to TRBJ1-6, with 9 bases that match TRBD1. Germline assignment: CDR1 MNHEY and CDR2 SMNVEV (reference sequence). V shed 3 bases and J 4 bases; nucleotides not matched to a gene: 7. There are 17 residues in the CDR3. This CDR3 reads CASSFERGQGYNSPLHF. The CDR3 DNA sequence: TGTGCCAGCAGTTTCGAGAGAGGACAGGGGTATAATTCACCCCTCCACTTT.

The chain recombines TRBV7-2 with TRBJ2-2, with TRBD1 matching over 7 bases. The CDR3 is made up of 16 amino acids. Trimming at V came to 4 bases and at J to 1 base, leaving 6 bases not matched to a gene. Germline V gives CDR1 SGHTA, CDR2 FQGNSA. In DNA form, the CDR3 reads TGTGCCAGCAGCTCGGACAGGAAAGGGAACACCGGGGAGCTGTTTTTT. It is translated as CASSSDRKGNTGELFF.